This passage covers 30 T cell receptor beta chains from one sample sequenced in a study of beta chain features in type 1 diabetes. Isolated RNA was reverse transcribed in full, so expressed TCRB transcripts were sequenced. The protocol was immunoSEQ multiplex PCR, while the TCRdb copy is restricted to in-frame clones and leaves out a portion. The sample lists 250,000 to 400,000 clones, 14% occurring once. The sample comprised central memory CD4+ T cells from blood. These receptor sequences come from a man aged 25 to 45 in good health.

This sequence joins TRBV6-1 and TRBJ2-1; D is unclear. Germline V gene data show CDR1 as MNHNS and CDR2 as SASEGT. The CDR3 runs 13 residues. V was shortened by 9 bases and J by 3 bases, with 12 bases between the two germline ends. The CDR3 here is CASGGQYYNEQFF. CDR3 nucleotide sequence: TGTGCCAGTGGTGGCCAATACTACAATGAGCAGTTCTTC.

This clone was observed a handful of times. V gene TRBV19 combines with J gene TRBJ1-2, with D maybe TRBD1 (5 bases). The germline V gene encodes CDR1 LNHDA and CDR2 SQIVND (reference sequence). V dropped 8 bases and J dropped 8 bases, with 18 bases sitting between them. The CDR3 spans 13 residues. CDR3 DNA: TGTGCCAGTCAAATTCCTAACGGGGACGGCTACACCTTC. Protein product: CASQIPNGDGYTF.

This clone was counted many times. V usage is TRBV13 and J usage is TRBJ2-7; D is uncertain. Trimming removed 8 bases at V and 7 bases at J, with 15 bases between. The CDR3 contains 12 residues. Per the germline V gene, CDR1 is PRHDT and CDR2 is FYEKMQ (reference sequence). CDR3: CASGVYVGEQYF. As DNA, the CDR3 is TGTGCCAGCGGCGTGTACGTTGGGGAGCAGTACTTC.

The chain combines TRBV7-2 with TRBJ2-5; possibly TRBD1 for D (5 bases). Looked up from germline, CDR1 is SGHTA and CDR2 is FQGNSA. Trimming stripped 5 bases from V and 7 bases from J, with 23 bases between. The CDR3 is 16 residues long. The CDR3 nucleotides are TGTGCCAGCAGCCCCCGAGACAGTAATCTCCATGGGACCCAGTACTTC. Translating it yields CASSPRDSNLHGTQYF.

This rearrangement joins TRBV5-6 to TRBJ1-3; no reliable D call. Germline V lookup: CDR1 SGHDT, CDR2 YYEEEE. V lost 4 bases to trimming and J lost 0 bases, with 11 bases between them. CDR3 length equals 15 residues. The CDR3 spells CASSDLRSSGNTIYF. CDR3 in DNA: TGTGCCAGCAGCGATTTGAGGAGCTCTGGAAACACCATATATTTT.

The V call is TRBV11-2, the J call TRBJ2-7, with D possibly being TRBD1 or TRBD2 (6 bases each). Trimming removed 3 bases from V and 8 bases from J, with 11 bases in between. Germline V CDR1 and CDR2: SGHAT, FQNNGV. The CDR3 consists of 12 residues. CDR3 in amino acids: CASSFGGGKQYF. The DNA of the CDR3 is TGTGCCAGCAGCTTTGGAGGGGGAAAGCAGTACTTC.

V and J are TRBV10-1 and TRBJ2-5, with D possibly TRBD2 on 6 matching bases. This CDR3 has 14 residues. Deletions cut 2 bases from V and 2 bases from J, with 9 bases between. Germline V lookup: CDR1 WNHNN, CDR2 SYGVQD (reference sequence). CDR3 DNA: TGCGCCAGCAGTGAGGACAGCGGGCAAGAGACCCAGTACTTC. Its translation is CASSEDSGQETQYF.

There are a few counts of this clone. This chain uses TRBV4-2 with TRBJ1-2, with D possibly matching TRBD1 (5 bases). CDR1 and CDR2 from the germline V gene are LGHNA and YNFKEQ. V was pared by 2 bases and J by 3 bases, with 16 bases between. The CDR3 covers 16 residues. The CDR3 nucleotides read TGTGCCAGCAGCCAAACGACAGAGGAGCGTTACTATGGCTACACCTTC. Its translation is CASSQTTEERYYGYTF.

This sequence joins TRBV2 and TRBJ1-1; tentatively, D is TRBD1 (6 bases). V lost 2 bases, J lost 1 base, and 17 bases lay in between. Germline CDR1 SNHLY, CDR2 FYNNEI. The CDR3 loop spans 17 amino acids. CDR3 residues: CASSENPYRVRNTEAFF. In DNA form, the CDR3 reads TGTGCCAGCAGTGAAAACCCCTACAGGGTTCGGAACACTGAAGCTTTCTTT.

In its sample, this clone was seen a few times. The chain carries TRBV27 and TRBJ1-5; no clear D. This CDR3 contains 15 residues. The V and J ends lost 5 bases and 0 bases respectively, with 11 bases between them. CDR1 is MNHEY, CDR2 SMNVEV, per germline (reference sequence). The CDR3 nucleotides are TGTGCCAGCAGTGAGTTGACTGGTAGCAATCAGCCCCAGCATTTT. It yields the protein CASSELTGSNQPQHF.

The rearrangement links TRBV6-6 to TRBJ2-7; D is ambiguous. Germline V gene sequence: CDR1 MNHNY, CDR2 SVGAGI (reference sequence). CDR3 length: 12 residues. V lost 5 bases and J lost 6, with 11 bases in between. The CDR3 region is CASSTWTSEQYV. The CDR3, as DNA: TGTGCCAGCAGTACATGGACGAGCGAGCAGTACGTC.

There are a few counts of this clone. The V and J genes are TRBV11-2 and TRBJ1-3, with no clear D. Germline CDR1 reads SGHAT; CDR2 reads FQNNGV. This CDR3 comprises 13 residues. The V gene lost 10 bases and the J gene lost 2 bases, with 12 bases spanning the gap. CDR3 DNA: TGTGCCACACGAGTCGGGCCTGGAAACACCATATATTTT. This codes for CATRVGPGNTIYF. The complete variable domain, with remaining parts taken from reference TRBV11-2 and TRBJ1-3, reads EAGVAQSPRYKIIEKRQSVAFWCNPISGHATLYWYQQILGQGPKLLIQFQNNGVVDDSQLPKDRFSAERLKGVDSTLKIQPAKLEDSAVYLCATRVGPGNTIYFGEGSWLTVV.

This clone was detected a few times. The genes are TRBV14 and TRBJ2-1, with 9 bases that match TRBD1. V was clipped by 0 bases and J by 4 bases; unmatched bases: 10. The CDR3 is made up of 18 amino acids. Germline V gives CDR1 SGHDN, CDR2 FVKESK. CDR3 bases: TGTGCCAGCAGCCAAGAGGGACAGGGATGGTTTAATTACAATGAGCAGTTCTTC. This encodes CASSQEGQGWFNYNEQFF.

This clone has a handful of counts. The chain employs TRBV9 and TRBJ2-1; D gene ambiguous. V dropped 4 bases and J dropped 5 bases, with 4 bases sitting between them. Germline CDR1 and CDR2: SGDLS and YYNGEE. The CDR3 sequence is 11 residues long. CDR3 DNA: TGTGCCAGCAGCCTAGACAATGAGCAGTTCTTC. Translating gives CASSLDNEQFF.

The V and J genes are TRBV19 and TRBJ1-5; D gene unclear. This CDR3 has 15 amino acids. V lost 7 bases and J 0 bases, leaving 13 bases between the germline ends. Germline loops: CDR1 LNHDA, CDR2 SQIVND (reference sequence). The CDR3 DNA reads TGTGCCAGTAACCTGAACCTACATAGCAATCAGCCCCAGCATTTT. Translated: CASNLNLHSNQPQHF.

This clone has at least ten counts. V usage is TRBV18 and J usage is TRBJ1-1, with D uncertain. V lost 6 bases and J lost 1, with 9 bases in between. This CDR3 is built from 13 residues. Germline-derived CDR1 and CDR2 are KGHSH and LQKENI. CDR3 loop: CASSGVTNTEAFF. Written as DNA, the CDR3 is TGTGCCAGCTCCGGTGTAACGAACACTGAAGCTTTCTTT.

This clone was counted between two and nine times. The gene calls are TRBV5-8 and TRBJ2-5, with TRBD2 matching 10 bases. With V trimmed by 1 base and J by 3 bases, 6 bases remained unmatched. Germline V gene data show CDR1 as SGHTS and CDR2 as YDEGEE. The CDR3 extends over 16 amino acids. CDR3 DNA: TGTGCCAGCAGCTTGCAAGGCACTAGCGGGGAAGAGACCCAGTACTTC. This translates into CASSLQGTSGEETQYF.

The sample holds a few counts of this clone. The V and J genes are TRBV7-8 and TRBJ2-5, with D possibly being TRBD2 (6 bases). In germline, CDR1 is SGHVS, CDR2 FQNEAQ. This CDR3 is 16 amino acids long. V dropped 1 base and J dropped 5 bases, with 17 bases sitting between them. CDR3 in DNA: TGTGCCAGCAGCTTAGGTGGGAGGCCTAGTGGGGAGACCCAGTACTTC. Translation gives CASSLGGRPSGETQYF.

This sequence joins TRBV12-5 and TRBJ1-2, with no clear D. The CDR3 is 14 amino acids. The germline gives CDR1 LGHNT, CDR2 FRNRAP. Trimming pared 3 bases from V and 8 bases from J, leaving 16 bases between. CDR3: CASGFSGRPGGYTF. CDR3 DNA: TGTGCTAGTGGTTTTTCGGGCAGGCCCGGCGGCTACACCTTC.

This sequence joins TRBV6-5 and TRBJ2-7; TRBD1 agrees at 8 bases. Germline values: CDR1 MNHEY, CDR2 SVGAGI. The V and J ends lost 4 bases and 1 base, in that order; junction bases with no gene match: 6. This CDR3 has 15 amino acids. CDR3 nucleotide sequence: TGTGCCAGCAGTTCAGGGGGCGCCGTGTCCTACGAGCAGTACGTC. It is translated as CASSSGGAVSYEQYV.

The chain combines TRBV2 with TRBJ2-2; 8 bases are shared with TRBD1. This CDR3 has 14 residues. With 8 bases clipped from V and 7 bases from J, the junction kept 9 bases outside the gene matches. Per germline, CDR1 SNHLY and CDR2 FYNNEI. The CDR3 sequence is CASEDREVGGELFF. In nucleotides, the CDR3 is TGTGCCAGCGAGGACAGGGAGGTGGGCGGGGAGCTGTTTTTT.

This rearrangement joins TRBV11-3 to TRBJ1-1; D is possibly TRBD1 (5 bases). Germline V gene sequence: CDR1 SGHNT, CDR2 YENEEA. The CDR3 loop spans 13 amino acids. V lost 4 bases and J 5 bases, leaving 11 bases between the germline ends. The CDR3 DNA reads TGTGCCAGCAGCTCCGCTCAGGGTACTGAAGCTTTCTTT. This sequence encodes CASSSAQGTEAFF.

V gene TRBV10-3 combines with J gene TRBJ2-7, with 13 bases lining up with TRBD2. CDR3 size: 14 residues. Germline lookup yields CDR1 ENHRY and CDR2 SYGVKD. With 8 bases clipped from V and 2 bases from J, the junction kept 3 bases outside the gene matches. CDR3 DNA sequence: TGTGCCATCGGGACTAGCGGGGAAACCTACGAGCAGTACTTC. This gives the protein CAIGTSGETYEQYF.

The chain joins TRBV7-7 to TRBJ2-7, with D possibly matching TRBD1 (6 bases). The CDR3 contains 14 residues. Germline CDR1 is SSHAT and CDR2 is FNYEAQ (reference sequence). With 1 base removed from V and 2 bases from J, the gap between germline ends came to 9 bases. CDR3 sequence reads: CASSLGAGAYEQYF. CDR3 nucleotide sequence: TGTGCCAGCAGCTTAGGGGCAGGGGCCTACGAGCAGTACTTC.

The chain combines TRBV6-5 with TRBJ1-5, with D unclear. Trimming pared 5 bases from V and 9 bases from J, leaving 17 bases between. The CDR3 totals 14 residues. From germline, CDR1 is MNHEY and CDR2 SVGAGI. CDR3 sequence reads: CASSEISKPRPQHF. In nucleotides, the CDR3 is TGTGCCAGCAGTGAGATTTCGAAGCCGCGGCCCCAGCATTTT.

This chain uses TRBV18 with TRBJ2-7, with 8 bases lining up with TRBD1. The germline CDR1 and CDR2 sequences are KGHSH and LQKENI. CDR3 size: 16 residues. Losses at the gene ends were 4 bases for V and 2 bases for J; bases not matched to a gene: 10. DNA of the CDR3: TGTGCCAGCTCACTAAGGACAGGGCCTCCCCCCTACGAGCAGTACTTC. Amino acid sequence: CASSLRTGPPPYEQYF. Combining the CDR3 with reference TRBV18 and TRBJ2-7 gives the whole variable domain NAGVMQNPRHLVRRRGQEARLRCSPMKGHSHVYWYRQLPEEGLKFMVYLQKENIIDESGMPKERFSAEFPKEGPSILRIQQVVRGDSAAYFCASSLRTGPPPYEQYFGPGTRLTVT.

The chain uses TRBV11-2 and TRBJ2-2; tentative D call: TRBD2 (7 bases). The germline CDR1 and CDR2 sequences are SGHAT and FQNNGV. Trimming removed 5 bases from V and 4 bases from J, with 14 bases in between. This CDR3 is 15 amino acids long. In nucleotides, the CDR3 is TGTGCCAGCAGCCGTACTGGGGGGGCCACCGGGGAGCTGTTTTTT. Translating gives CASSRTGGATGELFF.

This clone was seen once. This rearrangement joins TRBV4-3 to TRBJ1-1, with 7 bases that match TRBD1. CDR1 LGHNA and CDR2 YSLEER come from the germline V gene. V was clipped by 8 bases and J by 2 bases; unmatched bases: 5. This CDR3 has 13 residues. CDR3 sequence: CASQGDLNTEAFF. CDR3 bases: TGCGCCAGCCAGGGGGATCTTAACACTGAAGCTTTCTTT.

As to this clone: Other DNA sequences from this sample encode an identical CDR3 as well. The chain's CDR3 is CASSQDRTSYNEQFF. The CDR3 DNA sequence: TGCGCCAGCAGCCAAGATAGGACAAGCTACAATGAGCAGTTCTTC. This sequence joins TRBV4-3 and TRBJ2-1, with D possibly TRBD1 on 5 matching bases. The CDR3 covers 15 residues. The germline V and J ends were trimmed by 0 bases and 3 bases, with 9 bases remaining between them. Germline V gene data show CDR1 as LGHNA and CDR2 as YSLEER.

Ten or more counts support this clone. The genes are TRBV7-9 and TRBJ2-5; D might be TRBD2 (6 bases). The CDR3 is 15 residues long. The V end was cut by 5 bases, the J end by 5 bases, with 18 bases between. The germline CDR1 and CDR2 sequences are SEHNR and FQNEAQ (reference sequence). Here the CDR3 DNA reads TGTGCCAGCAGCACGGGGACCGGACGGGGGGAGACCCAGTACTTC. It encodes CASSTGTGRGETQYF.